The 21 T cell receptor beta chains below come from one sample, sequenced in a study of Ad26.COV2.S vaccination and SARS-CoV-2 variants. This sample's treatment: approximately 18 received Ad26.COV2.S at low or high dose, single or two shots; roughly five received placebo; per-sample allocation not given. The samples were gathered on day 63 after the first injection of vaccine or placebo. The data were produced by immunoSEQ multiplex PCR, yet TCRdb's version contains in-frame clones alone and is incomplete. The repertoire includes roughly 420,000 clones, 89% of them detected once, and approximately 2.5% sits in the top ten. The input for sequencing was peripheral blood, taken in a trial of Ad26.COV2.S vaccine versus placebo. All receptors derive from a person aged 18 to 59 who received the Ad26.COV2.S COVID-19 vaccine or a placebo.

The gene calls are TRBV5-3 and TRBJ1-1; 7 positions match TRBD1. TRBV5-3 is annotated as an ORF whose role is uncertain. CDR3 length equals 16 residues. Losses at the gene ends were 2 bases for V and 3 bases for J; bases not matched to a gene: 10. The CDR3 DNA reads TGTGCCAGAAGCTTTCGTGTGGCAGGGGGGGACACTGAAGCTTTCTTT. Translation gives CARSFRVAGGDTEAFF.

This chain uses TRBV11-2 with TRBJ1-1; D possibly corresponds to TRBD1 (5 bases). Trimming shortened V by 3 bases and J by 7 bases, and 12 bases separated the two germline ends. Germline V CDR1 and CDR2: SGHAT, FQNNGV. This CDR3 has 13 amino acids. The CDR3 reads CASSFGGVFEAFF. CDR3 DNA sequence: TGTGCCAGCAGCTTTGGGGGGGTTTTTGAAGCTTTCTTT.

The CDR3 DNA sequence: TGTGCCAGCAGCTTATGGCCGACAGGATCAAGTGGCTACACCTTC. It is translated as CASSLWPTGSSGYTF. The V call is TRBV13, the J call TRBJ1-2; TRBD1 is a possible D gene (6 bases). In germline, CDR1 is PRHDT, CDR2 FYEKMQ (reference sequence). CDR3 length equals 15 residues. V shed 2 bases and J shed 7 bases, with 17 bases lying between them.

This rearrangement joins TRBV11-3 to TRBJ2-2, with TRBD2 matching over 7 bases. The CDR3 totals 14 residues. Losses at the gene ends were 5 bases for V and 6 bases for J; bases not matched to a gene: 6. Germline loops: CDR1 SGHNT, CDR2 YENEEA. CDR3 in DNA: TGTGCCAGCAGCGTGGCGGGAGTGGCCGGGGAGCTGTTTTTT. Encoded protein: CASSVAGVAGELFF.

This chain uses TRBV19 with TRBJ1-5; a weak D match, TRBD1 (5 bases). CDR1 is LNHDA, CDR2 SQIVND, per germline (reference sequence). V was pared by 7 bases and J by 3 bases, with 13 bases between. CDR3 length: 14 residues. The CDR3 loop is CASKAQGYNQPQHF. The CDR3 region has the DNA TGTGCCAGTAAGGCCCAGGGATACAATCAGCCCCAGCATTTT. Full variable domain (remainder filled in from reference TRBV19 and TRBJ1-5): DGGITQSPKYLFRKEGQNVTLSCEQNLNHDAMYWYRQDPGQGLRLIYYSQIVNDFQKGDIAEGYSVSREKKESFPLTVTSAQKNPTAFYLCASKAQGYNQPQHFGDGTRLSIL.

CDR3 coding DNA: TGCGCCAGCAGGTTGACAGGGGGTTCCTACAATGAGCAGTTCTTC. The encoded protein is CASRLTGGSYNEQFF. The V call is TRBV5-1, the J call TRBJ2-1; 9 positions match TRBD1. Germline CDR1 is SGHRS and CDR2 is YFSETQ. The CDR3 covers 15 residues. The ends lost 5 bases at V and 1 base at J; junction bases unmatched: 4.

J is TRBJ2-3 and V is TRBV9, with D unclear. The germline V gene encodes CDR1 SGDLS and CDR2 YYNGEE. The length of the CDR3 is 15 residues. Trimming cost V 0 bases and J 4 bases, with 12 bases left between them. The CDR3 DNA reads as TGTGCCAGCAGCGTAGCCTCGTTACGGGCAGATACGCAGTATTTT. This gives the protein CASSVASLRADTQYF.

The V and J genes are TRBV6-1 and TRBJ2-1; TRBD1 aligns across 7 bases. V trimming: 0 bases; J trimming: 4 bases; junction bases outside the gene matches: 9. Per germline, CDR1 MNHNS and CDR2 SASEGT. This CDR3 comprises 17 residues. CDR3 coding DNA: TGTGCCAGCAGTGAAGCGCTCGTGACAGGGAGATACAATGAGCAGTTCTTC. It encodes CASSEALVTGRYNEQFF.

Points on this clone: The sample contains more than one DNA sequence encoding this CDR3. This rearrangement joins TRBV27 to TRBJ2-2, with D perhaps matching TRBD1 (5 bases). Looked up from germline, CDR1 is MNHEY and CDR2 is SMNVEV (reference sequence). The CDR3 has 14 amino acids. V was trimmed by 6 bases and J by 2 bases, leaving 10 bases between them. CDR3 sequence: CASRRQRNTGELFF. Written as DNA, the CDR3 is TGTGCCAGCAGAAGACAGAGAAACACCGGGGAGCTGTTTTTT.

The chain couples TRBV7-8 to TRBJ2-5, with 7 bases aligning to TRBD1. The CDR3 covers 15 residues. Germline CDR1 and CDR2: SGHVS and FQNEAQ. The J segment lost 5 bases and the V segment lost 1 base, leaving 7 bases of the junction unmatched. CDR3 sequence (DNA): TGTGCCAGCAGCTTAGGGAGCCACAGGGGTGAGACCCAGTACTTC. Its protein is CASSLGSHRGETQYF.

V usage is TRBV3-1 (or the pseudogene TRBV3-2) and J usage is TRBJ2-5; 11 bases map to TRBD2. V gave up 4 bases and J gave up 2 bases; unmatched junction bases: 9. Germline assignment: CDR1 LGHDT and CDR2 YNNKEL (reference sequence). This CDR3 comprises 17 residues. CDR3 region: CASSPRPGLAEQETQYF. As DNA, the CDR3 is TGTGCCAGCAGCCCCAGACCGGGACTAGCGGAACAAGAGACCCAGTACTTC.

Here the CDR3 DNA reads TGTGCCAGCAGCTGGGGACAGGGGGATCATAGCAATCAGCCCCAGCATTTT. The encoded protein is CASSWGQGDHSNQPQHF. The chain carries TRBV7-2 and TRBJ1-5, with TRBD1 identical over 11 bases. With V trimmed by 4 bases and J by 0 bases, 5 bases remained unmatched. This CDR3 is 17 amino acids long. CDR1 is SGHTA and CDR2 is FQGNSA in the germline V gene.

This clone appeared a single time. V usage is TRBV5-1 and J usage is TRBJ2-2, with 12 bases aligning to TRBD1. The germline CDR1 and CDR2 sequences are SGHRS and YFSETQ. Trimming removed 2 bases from V and 7 bases from J; junction bases left unmatched: 6. This CDR3 contains 16 residues. This chain's CDR3 is CASSFWGQGANGELFF. The DNA of the CDR3 is TGCGCCAGCAGCTTCTGGGGACAGGGGGCGAACGGGGAGCTGTTTTTT.

The rearrangement joins TRBV5-8 to TRBJ1-2; 7 bases fit TRBD1. With V trimmed by 3 bases and J by 6 bases, 5 bases remained unmatched. Germline V gives CDR1 SGHTS, CDR2 YDEGEE. The CDR3 is 13 residues long. The CDR3 spells CASSSAQGDGYTF. The CDR3 nucleotides are TGTGCCAGCAGCTCGGCCCAGGGGGATGGCTACACCTTC.

This rearrangement joins TRBV5-8 to TRBJ2-1, with a tentative D call TRBD1 (6 bases). The V end was cut by 4 bases, the J end by 8 bases, with 19 bases between. This CDR3 has 15 amino acids. CDR1 and CDR2 (germline): SGHTS, YDEGEE. CDR3 protein: CASSGGGRKDDEQFF. Written as DNA, the CDR3 is TGTGCCAGCAGCGGTGGGGGCAGAAAAGACGATGAGCAGTTCTTC.

This clone was seen just once. This chain joins TRBV5-1 and TRBJ2-7; possibly TRBD2 for D (6 bases). Trimming stripped 1 base from V and 5 bases from J, with 16 bases between. Germline V CDR1 and CDR2: SGHRS, YFSETQ. The CDR3 consists of 15 residues. CDR3 protein: CASSLYGSRGNEQYF. The CDR3 coding sequence is TGCGCCAGCAGCTTGTACGGGTCTCGGGGGAACGAGCAGTACTTC.

The chain combines TRBV19 with TRBJ1-5; no definite D call. The V gene lost 3 bases and the J gene lost 2 bases, with 8 bases spanning the gap. Germline V gives CDR1 LNHDA, CDR2 SQIVND (reference sequence). The length of the CDR3 is 14 residues. The CDR3 DNA follows: TGTGCCAGTAGTATTTACCAAGGCAATCAGCCCCAGCATTTT. Protein: CASSIYQGNQPQHF.

The rearrangement links TRBV9 to TRBJ1-5; D remains unclear. Germline V gene lookup returns CDR1 SGDLS and CDR2 YYNGEE. V was clipped by 0 bases and J by 4 bases, with 8 bases between them. The CDR3 totals 14 residues. Here the CDR3 reads CASSVGLHNQPQHF. The DNA for the CDR3 is TGTGCCAGCAGCGTAGGACTGCATAATCAGCCCCAGCATTTT.

The chain is built from TRBV7-8 and TRBJ2-3; no clear D. Germline CDR1 is SGHVS and CDR2 is FQNEAQ. Trimming stripped 4 bases from V and 4 bases from J, with 9 bases between. CDR3 length: 13 residues. CDR3 DNA: TGTGCCAGCAGCTCCCTAGGCCCAGATACGCAGTATTTT. Amino acids: CASSSLGPDTQYF.

V is TRBV18 and J is TRBJ1-5, with unresolved D. There are 14 residues in the CDR3. V was shortened by 5 bases and J by 7 bases, with 15 bases between the two germline ends. The germline CDR1 and CDR2 sequences are KGHSH and LQKENI. CDR3 sequence reads: CASSATRVYQPQHF. The CDR3 coding sequence is TGTGCCAGCTCAGCCACCCGGGTTTACCAGCCCCAGCATTTT.

V is TRBV4-3 and J is TRBJ1-5; a weak D match, TRBD1 (6 bases). The CDR3 has 13 amino acids. V was pared by 2 bases and J by 11 bases, with 13 bases between. Germline V lookup: CDR1 LGHNA, CDR2 YSLEER. As DNA, the CDR3 is TGCGCCAGCAGCCAACACGGGGGCGGGTCCCAGCATTTT. Translation: CASSQHGGGSQHF.